This T cell receptor (beta chain) came from a study of blood T cell repertoires in COVID-19 (dated by TCRdb to 2020 to 2022). Concerning the study at large: Samples from collaborators originated in the United States, Italy and Spain and spanned both the acute and convalescent phases of COVID-19. The repertoires were released in a freely available public database intended as a resource for research on the immune response to SARS-CoV-2. The prospective study material was composed of cDNA or gDNA derived from T cells, B-cell-depleted T cells, or PBMCs. The samples were drawn from the first 160 participants of the ongoing ImmuneRACE study and from 950 to 1,500 subjects provided by 6 global collaborators. Deeply sampled blood TCRbeta repertoires from subjects exposed to, actively infected with, or recovered from COVID-19 were included in the dataset. HLA class I and class II types, where available, came from metadata supplied by the sample provider rather than from assay-based typing. The sample metadata nearly always contained a de-identified subject ID, COVID-19 status, age in years and sex. General conclusions and limits of the study: Clinical and demographic metadata were provided uncurated, with the amount varying by source and participant.

Regarding this clone: Its antigen remains undetermined. Per-nucleotide qualities are absent, and no much larger clonotype sits a single base away.

TCRbeta CDR3 regions were amplified from genomic DNA by means of the immunoSEQ Assay, a bias-controlled multiplex PCR. The study's processing was this. The number of nucleated cells in each sample was estimated from the amplification of reference gene primers within the assay. To quantify the absolute abundance of each unique TCRbeta CDR3 rearrangement, sequence reads were collapsed and filtered. For each sample, productive Simpson clonality was calculated by taking the square root of Simpson's diversity index across productive rearrangements. The source is immuneACCESS, and TCRdb retained only in-frame sequences with V and J called. Part of the clones is not carried over; for the studies checked, unresolved V genes explain less than half of this, and the remainder is unexplained. The V and J calls and clone size were taken over from that table, and D and trimming were inferred from the DNA. Recorded for this sample are 350,000 to 450,000 clones; around 89% of them occurred a single time. The ten largest clones add up to around 1.5% of the sample.

At one collaborating source in Seattle, patients were enrolled during active infection and were followed longitudinally through the course of disease. Collaborating institutions collected whole blood in K2EDTA tubes following their own protocols. Collaborator samples were shipped for TCRbeta analysis as frozen whole blood, isolated PBMCs, or DNA extracted from either sample type. This clonotype was sampled from a woman aged 40 to 49 with COVID-19, enrolled during active disease. The sequencing input was peripheral blood.

The nucleotide sequence reads TGTGCCAGCAGCCACTCGGCGGGAGGGGGAGATGAAAAACTGTTTTTT. It translates as CASSHSAGGGDEKLFF. The V and J genes are TRBV3-1 (or the pseudogene TRBV3-2) and TRBJ1-4; a weak D assignment points to TRBD1 (6 bases agree). According to the germline V gene (reference sequence), CDR1 reads LGHDT and CDR2 reads YNNKEL. A distance of 17 bases separates the germline ends of V and J, which lose 3 bases and 6 bases respectively. Taken from cysteine to phenylalanine, the CDR3 has 16 residues. Only the CDR3 portion is preserved as DNA: 48 bases, with reading frame beginning at the first base.